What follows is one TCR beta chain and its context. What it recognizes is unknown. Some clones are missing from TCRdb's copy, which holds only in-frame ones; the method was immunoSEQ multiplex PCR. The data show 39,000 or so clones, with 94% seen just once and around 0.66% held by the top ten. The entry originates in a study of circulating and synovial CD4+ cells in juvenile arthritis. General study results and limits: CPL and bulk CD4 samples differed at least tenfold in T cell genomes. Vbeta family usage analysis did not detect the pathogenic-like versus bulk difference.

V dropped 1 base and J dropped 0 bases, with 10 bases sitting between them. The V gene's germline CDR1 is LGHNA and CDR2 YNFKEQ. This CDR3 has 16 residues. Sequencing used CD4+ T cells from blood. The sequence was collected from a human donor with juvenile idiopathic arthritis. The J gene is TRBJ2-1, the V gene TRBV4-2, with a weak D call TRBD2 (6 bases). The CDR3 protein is CASSQGPGDSYNEQFF. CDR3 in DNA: TGTGCCAGCAGCCAAGGCCCGGGGGACTCCTACAATGAGCAGTTCTTC.